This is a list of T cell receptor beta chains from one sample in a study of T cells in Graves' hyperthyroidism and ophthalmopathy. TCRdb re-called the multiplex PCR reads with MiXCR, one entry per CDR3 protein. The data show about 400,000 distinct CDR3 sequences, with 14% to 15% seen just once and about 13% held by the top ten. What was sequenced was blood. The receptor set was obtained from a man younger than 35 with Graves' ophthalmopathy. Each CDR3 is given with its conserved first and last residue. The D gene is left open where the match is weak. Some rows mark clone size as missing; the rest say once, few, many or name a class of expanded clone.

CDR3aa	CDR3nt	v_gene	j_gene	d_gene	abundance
CASSEQDRGGTEAFF	TGTGCCAGCAGTGAGCAGGACAGGGGGGGGACTGAAGCTTTCTTT	TRBV2	TRBJ1-1	TRBD1	many
CASSQVPLAGGHNEQFF	TGTGCCAGCAGCCAAGTTCCTCTAGCGGGAGGCCACAATGAGCAGTTCTTC	TRBV4-2	TRBJ2-1	TRBD2	many
CASSRGTGQAYEQYF	TGTGCCAGTAGCCGAGGGACAGGGCAAGCCTACGAGCAGTACTTC	TRBV19	TRBJ2-7	TRBD1	NA
CASSSQSRAYNEQFF	TGTGCCAGCAGCTCGCAGTCCAGAGCCTACAATGAGCAGTTCTTC	TRBV5-6	TRBJ2-1	NA	many
CASTSLAGATTDTQYF	TGTGCCAGCACCTCGTTGGCGGGGGCAACCACAGATACGCAGTATTTT	TRBV11-3	TRBJ2-3	NA	many
CASSPGHSSGLDTAYEQYF	TGTGCCAGCAGCCCAGGACACTCTTCGGGACTAGACACCGCCTACGAGCAGTACTTC	TRBV5-5	TRBJ2-7	TRBD2	NA
CASSISGVHRGTQYF	TGTGCCAGCAGTATCTCGGGGGTACACAGGGGTACGCAGTATTTT	TRBV6-2/TRBV6-3	TRBJ2-3	NA	NA
CSARNLQGYEQYF	TGCAGTGCTAGGAATTTACAGGGCTACGAGCAGTACTTC	TRBV20-1	TRBJ2-7	NA	NA
CASSQPPSEQFF	TGTGCCAGCAGCCAGCCCCCCTCTGAGCAGTTCTTC	TRBV3-1	TRBJ2-1	NA	NA
CASTGGSVNEQFF	TGTGCCAGCACGGGCGGGAGCGTCAATGAGCAGTTCTTC	TRBV2	TRBJ2-1	TRBD2	NA
CASNTRDRFNQPQHF	TGTGCCAGCAACACGAGGGACAGGTTCAATCAGCCCCAGCATTTT	TRBV12-3/TRBV12-4	TRBJ1-5	TRBD1	many
CASSLAAGSYNEQFF	TGTGCTAGCAGCTTAGCGGCTGGTTCTTACAATGAGCAGTTCTTC	TRBV7-7	TRBJ2-1	NA	NA
CATSLGQNTEAFF	TGTGCCACCAGCCTAGGGCAGAACACTGAAGCTTTCTTT	TRBV15	TRBJ1-1	NA	many
CASSRGSSYEQYF	TGTGCCAGCAGTAGGGGGAGCTCCTACGAGCAGTACTTC	TRBV12-3/TRBV12-4	TRBJ2-7	NA	many
CASSLLQLQGPNEQFF	TGTGCCAGCAGTTTACTCCAACTACAGGGGCCGAATGAGCAGTTCTTC	TRBV27	TRBJ2-1	TRBD1	NA
CASSTPGGTDTQYF	TGCGCCAGCAGCACCCCGGGAGGCACAGATACGCAGTATTTT	TRBV5-1	TRBJ2-3	NA	many
CASSLTDRGRPYEQYF	TGTGCCAGCAGTTTGACGGACCGGGGGCGACCCTACGAGCAGTACTTC	TRBV6-1	TRBJ2-7	NA	NA
CSARSGTNYGYTF	TGCAGTGCTAGGTCGGGGACTAACTATGGCTACACCTTC	TRBV20-1	TRBJ1-2	NA	many
CASSIVGGAQPQHF	TGTGCCAGTAGTATAGTCGGGGGCGCGCAGCCCCAGCATTTT	TRBV19	TRBJ1-5	NA	NA
CSARDWQGAYEQYF	TGCAGTGCTAGAGATTGGCAGGGGGCCTACGAGCAGTACTTC	TRBV20-1	TRBJ2-7	TRBD1	many
CASSADPRSNQPQHF	TGTGCCAGCAGCGCCGACCCTCGGAGCAATCAGCCCCAGCATTTT	TRBV3-1	TRBJ1-5	NA	many
CASRNGAGASTDTQYF	TGTGCCAGCAGAAACGGGGCTGGGGCTAGCACAGATACGCAGTATTTT	TRBV12-3/TRBV12-4	TRBJ2-3	NA	many
CASSSSRGRSCNEQFF	TGTGCCAGCAGCTCCTCGCGAGGGAGGAGTTGCAATGAGCAGTTCTTC	TRBV11-2	TRBJ2-1	NA	many
CASSHRMLAGDTYEQYF	TGTGCCAGCAGCCACCGGATGCTAGCGGGGGATACCTACGAGCAGTACTTC	TRBV3-1	TRBJ2-7	TRBD2	many
CASRLQGNQPQHF	TGTGCCAGTAGGCTGCAGGGGAATCAGCCCCAGCATTTT	TRBV19	TRBJ1-5	NA	few
CATSDSSFSSQETQYF	TGTGCCACCAGTGATTCCTCTTTCAGCTCCCAAGAGACCCAGTACTTC	TRBV24-1	TRBJ2-5	NA	many
CAWSVQRLAGDTDTQYF	TGTGCCTGGAGTGTACAAAGACTAGCGGGGGACACAGATACGCAGTATTTT	TRBV30	TRBJ2-3	TRBD2	many
CAWSAGVHEQFF	TGTGCCTGGAGTGCGGGGGTTCATGAGCAGTTCTTC	TRBV30	TRBJ2-1	NA	many
CASSSQGAGGIEQFF	TGTGCCAGCAGCTCCCAGGGAGCGGGAGGGATTGAGCAGTTCTTC	TRBV11-2	TRBJ2-1	TRBD2	many
CASSPQGSQPQHF	TGTGCCAGCAGCCCTCAGGGGTCTCAGCCCCAGCATTTT	TRBV6-1	TRBJ1-5	NA	many
CSVEKAGDNTYEQYF	TGCAGCGTTGAAAAGGCTGGAGACAACACCTACGAGCAGTACTTC	TRBV29-1	TRBJ2-7	NA	many
CASSEGASGLYEQYF	TGTGCCAGCAGTGAAGGGGCTAGCGGACTCTACGAGCAGTACTTC	TRBV6-1	TRBJ2-7	TRBD2	many
CASSLGGGNSYNEQFF	TGTGCCAGCAGTTTAGGGGGGGGCAACTCCTACAATGAGCAGTTCTTC	TRBV12-3/TRBV12-4	TRBJ2-1	NA	many
CASSLDGPDRGYGYTF	TGTGCCAGCAGCTTAGATGGGCCGGACAGGGGCTATGGCTACACCTTC	TRBV11-3	TRBJ1-2	TRBD1	NA
CASSRTGAPTYEQYF	TGTGCCAGCAGCCGAACAGGGGCCCCAACCTACGAGCAGTACTTC	TRBV6-1	TRBJ2-7	TRBD1	few
CASSLRGLASVNEQFF	TGTGCCAGCAGTTTAAGGGGGCTAGCGAGCGTCAATGAGCAGTTCTTC	TRBV27	TRBJ2-1	NA	many
CASSPPGGPGTDTQYF	TGTGCCAGCAGCCCCCCGGGGGGGCCCGGGACAGATACGCAGTATTTT	TRBV5-8	TRBJ2-3	TRBD2	many
CASSREGYTGELFF	TGTGCCAGCAGCCGGGAGGGATACACCGGGGAGCTGTTTTTT	TRBV12-3/TRBV12-4	TRBJ2-2	TRBD2	few
CSATLMIAKNIQYF	TGCAGTGCTACGCTTATGATAGCCAAAAACATTCAGTACTTC	TRBV20-1	TRBJ2-4	NA	NA
CASSPDGSFRAYEQYF	TGTGCCAGTAGTCCAGACGGGAGTTTTCGGGCTTACGAGCAGTACTTC	TRBV19	TRBJ2-7	NA	many
CASSSHPQVNTGELFF	TGTGCCAGCAGCTCCCACCCCCAGGTCAACACCGGGGAGCTGTTTTTT	TRBV5-4	TRBJ2-2	NA	NA
CASSYRGVQPQHF	TGTGCCAGCAGTTACAGGGGGGTTCAGCCCCAGCATTTT	TRBV6-6	TRBJ1-5	NA	NA
CASNRQREYNEQFF	TGTGCCAGCAATAGACAGCGGGAATACAATGAGCAGTTCTTC	TRBV6-1	TRBJ2-1	TRBD2	many
CAMAPGLAGGGAGVDTQYF	TGTGCCATGGCCCCGGGACTAGCGGGAGGAGGGGCCGGGGTCGATACGCAGTATTTT	TRBV10-3	TRBJ2-3	TRBD2	NA
CASSGPGGLNYGYTF	TGTGCCTCCTCGGGGCCAGGGGGCCTTAACTATGGCTACACCTTC	TRBV30	TRBJ1-2	TRBD1	many
CASSPGSGTTNEKLFF	TGTGCCAGCTCACCAGGGAGTGGGACAACTAATGAAAAACTGTTTTTT	TRBV18	TRBJ1-4	NA	many
CASSQGEITDTQYF	TGTGCCAGCAGCCAAGGGGAAATCACAGATACGCAGTATTTT	TRBV4-2	TRBJ2-3	NA	NA
CASSYFGEGEETQYF	TGTGCCAGCAGTTACTTCGGGGAGGGGGAAGAGACCCAGTACTTC	TRBV6-1	TRBJ2-5	NA	many
CASSFTSVGGSHTDTQYF	TGCGCCAGCAGCTTTACATCGGTGGGCGGCTCACACACAGATACGCAGTATTTT	TRBV5-1	TRBJ2-3	NA	few
CAITLGQGTTEAFF	TGTGCCATCACTTTGGGACAGGGGACCACTGAAGCTTTCTTT	TRBV10-3	TRBJ1-1	TRBD1	many
CSASQQENYGYTF	TGCAGTGCAAGCCAACAGGAGAACTATGGCTACACCTTC	TRBV20-1	TRBJ1-2	NA	many
CASSSTSGQETQYF	TGCGCCAGCAGCTCTACTAGCGGTCAAGAGACCCAGTACTTC	TRBV5-1	TRBJ2-5	TRBD2	few
CASSDQPGDYEQYF	TGTGCCAGCAGTGACCAACCAGGGGACTACGAGCAGTACTTC	TRBV12-3/TRBV12-4	TRBJ2-7	NA	many
CASSLVSYNSPLHF	TGTGCCAGCAGCTTGGTCTCCTATAATTCACCCCTCCACTTT	TRBV7-2	TRBJ1-6	NA	NA
CAWAPNTEAFF	TGTGCCTGGGCACCGAACACTGAAGCTTTCTTT	TRBV30	TRBJ1-1	NA	many